The entry that follows covers one TCR beta chain sequence. The germline CDR1 and CDR2 sequences are DFQATT and SNEGSKA (reference sequence). V shed 3 bases, J shed 6 bases, and the junction held 5 bases outside the gene matches. The CDR3 has 13 amino acids. The data originate from a study of identical twins. TCRdb fed the 5' RACE reads into MiXCR, producing one record per CDR3 protein. The data hold just over 500,000 distinct CDR3 sequences, with less than 25% observed a single time. These data were likewise used in another study, on T cells expressing NK-cell markers.

Sequenced sample: CD4+ T cells sorted from blood. V gene TRBV20-1 combines with J gene TRBJ1-2; 9 bases align to TRBD1. The source of this sequence is a woman in her late teens or twenties in good health. The CDR3 sequence: CSASMGTGNGYTF. CDR3 bases: TGCAGTGCTAGCATGGGGACAGGGAATGGCTACACCTTC.